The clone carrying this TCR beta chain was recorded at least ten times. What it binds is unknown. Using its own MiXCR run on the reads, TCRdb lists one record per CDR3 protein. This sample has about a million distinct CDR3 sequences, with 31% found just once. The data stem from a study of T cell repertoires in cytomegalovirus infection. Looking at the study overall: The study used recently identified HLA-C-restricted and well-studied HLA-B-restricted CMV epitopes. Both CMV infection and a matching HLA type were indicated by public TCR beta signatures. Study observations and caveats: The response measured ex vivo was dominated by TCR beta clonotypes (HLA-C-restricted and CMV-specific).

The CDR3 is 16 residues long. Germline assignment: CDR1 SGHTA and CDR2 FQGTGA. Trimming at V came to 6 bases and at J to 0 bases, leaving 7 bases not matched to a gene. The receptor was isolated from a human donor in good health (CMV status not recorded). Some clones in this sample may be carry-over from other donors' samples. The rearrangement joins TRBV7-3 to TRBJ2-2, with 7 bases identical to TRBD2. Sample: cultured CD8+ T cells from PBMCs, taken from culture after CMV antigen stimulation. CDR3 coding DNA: TGTGCCAGCAGTTCCCCGGGAGGAGCGAACACCGGGGAGCTGTTTTTT. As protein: CASSSPGGANTGELFF.